A single T cell receptor (beta chain) is shown here with its context. Antigen: not known. V was trimmed by 4 bases and J by 10 bases, leaving 15 bases between them. The CDR3 extends over 14 amino acids. Germline values: CDR1 SGHNT, CDR2 YYREEE (reference sequence). This sample was taken from a study of T cell responses to AZD1222 COVID-19 vaccine. Regarding the study as a whole: The peak T cell response came first, and repertoires were sampled only after it.

Profiling relied on immunoSEQ multiplex PCR, and the TCRdb table lists in-frame clones only, not all of them. This sample has 150,000 or so clones, with 90% to 95% found just once. The V call is TRBV5-4, the J call TRBJ1-6, with TRBD1 as a possible D gene (6 bases). The sample was peripheral blood, taken on day 0 of AZD1222 vaccination. This clonotype was obtained from an adult in good health. The CDR3 DNA is TGTGCCAGCAGCATCTATGGACAGACGTCACCCCTCCACTTT. Its protein product is CASSIYGQTSPLHF.